Each of the 18 T cell receptor beta chains below was sequenced from the same sample in a study of beta chain features in type 1 diabetes. Study results and limitations: All four CD4+ subsets of Type 1 diabetes patients contained TCRB CDR3s that were moderately but significantly shorter.

Isolated RNA was reverse transcribed in full, so expressed TCRB transcripts were sequenced. The data were produced by immunoSEQ multiplex PCR, yet TCRdb's version contains in-frame clones alone and is incomplete. Counted here are fewer than 300,000 clones, around 21% occurring once; the ten biggest clones make up 0.028%. For these receptors, no antigen is known. Sequenced input: naive CD4+ T cells from blood. The receptor source for this set is a woman aged 40 to 50 with type 1 diabetes.

J is TRBJ1-1 and V is TRBV4-3; a possible D gene is TRBD1 (5 bases). CDR1 LGHNA and CDR2 YSLEER come from the germline V gene. The V and J ends lost 0 bases and 2 bases respectively, with 10 bases between them. CDR3 length: 15 amino acids. The CDR3 bases are TGCGCCAGCAGCCAAGATGGGGGGATAAACACTGAAGCTTTCTTT. Protein sequence: CASSQDGGINTEAFF.

V gene TRBV4-1 combines with J gene TRBJ1-4; D remains ambiguous. The CDR3 covers 13 residues. Germline V CDR1 and CDR2: MGHRA, YSYEKL. V lost 1 base to trimming and J lost 4 bases, with 4 bases between them. CDR3 region: CASSQGRNEKLFF. The CDR3 nucleotides are TGCGCCAGCAGCCAAGGTCGTAATGAAAAACTGTTTTTT.

This clone was counted between two and nine times. The CDR3 sequence: CASSSSRQGGETQYF. The CDR3 bases are TGTGCCAGCAGTTCCTCCAGACAGGGCGGGGAGACCCAGTACTTC. The V call is TRBV25-1, the J call TRBJ2-5; 7 nucleotides agree with TRBD1. Trimming cost V 5 bases and J 5 bases; bases outside gene matches: 11. In germline, CDR1 is MGHDK, CDR2 SYGVNS. The length of the CDR3 is 15 residues.

V and J are TRBV4-3 and TRBJ2-4; D may be TRBD2 (5 bases). The germline V and J ends were trimmed by 1 base and 9 bases, with 16 bases remaining between them. Germline CDR1 is LGHNA and CDR2 is YSLEER. This CDR3 is built from 15 residues. The CDR3 loop reads CASSQVRAGPSIQYF. The CDR3 DNA follows: TGCGCCAGCAGCCAAGTGCGGGCCGGACCAAGCATTCAGTACTTC.

This clone has only a few counts. The V and J genes are TRBV6-5 and TRBJ2-7; D is possibly TRBD2 (5 bases). V was cut by 5 bases and J by 9 bases, with 14 bases left in between. The CDR3 contains 12 residues. Germline V CDR1 and CDR2: MNHEY, SVGAGI. Here the CDR3 reads CASSEAESGQYF. In DNA, the CDR3 is TGTGCCAGCAGTGAAGCGGAGAGCGGGCAGTACTTC.

The rearrangement uses TRBV9 and TRBJ1-2; maybe TRBD1 (6 bases). This CDR3 region has 13 residues. CDR1 and CDR2 (germline): SGDLS, YYNGEE. The germline V and J ends were trimmed by 2 bases and 2 bases, with 7 bases remaining between them. The CDR3 DNA sequence: TGTGCCAGCAGCGTTACAGGGAACTATGGCTACACCTTC. Its protein is CASSVTGNYGYTF.

The V call is TRBV28, the J call TRBJ1-2; TRBD1 matches at 7 bases. The J segment lost 1 base and the V segment lost 7 bases, leaving 6 bases of the junction unmatched. This CDR3 is 14 amino acids long. The germline V gene encodes CDR1 MDHEN and CDR2 SYDVKM. This CDR3 reads CASTRTGLNYGYTF. The CDR3, as DNA: TGTGCCAGCACTAGGACAGGCCTTAACTATGGCTACACCTTC.

This clone appeared a few times. J is TRBJ2-3 and V is TRBV18; 9 bases fit TRBD1. The CDR3 runs to 16 residues. V trimming: 2 bases; J trimming: 6 bases; junction bases outside the gene matches: 9. CDR1 is KGHSH and CDR2 is LQKENI in the germline V gene. CDR3 loop: CASSPGRTGAGDTQYF. CDR3 bases: TGTGCCAGCTCACCAGGAAGGACAGGGGCAGGCGATACGCAGTATTTT.

This rearrangement joins TRBV29-1 to TRBJ2-1; maybe TRBD1 (5 bases). V was clipped by 2 bases and J by 7 bases, with 12 bases between them. Per the germline V gene, CDR1 is SQVTM and CDR2 is ANQGSEA. The CDR3 has 13 residues. The CDR3 DNA follows: TGCAGCGTTGAAAGAAACCAGGGAAATGAGCAGTTCTTC. This sequence encodes CSVERNQGNEQFF.

The chain carries TRBV5-1 and TRBJ2-5; 8 bases line up with TRBD1. CDR1 and CDR2 (germline): SGHRS, YFSETQ. The CDR3 has 15 residues. V shed 5 bases, J shed 2 bases, and the junction held 8 bases outside the gene matches. The CDR3 nucleotides are TGCGCCAGCAGGCGAACCGGACAGGGACAAGAGACCCAGTACTTC. It yields the protein CASRRTGQGQETQYF.

This clone was counted between two and nine times. The chain has TRBV4-3 and TRBJ2-7; the match to TRBD2 covers 13 bases. The CDR3 contains 14 residues. The trim removed 1 base at V and 7 bases at J, leaving 1 base unmatched. Germline lookup yields CDR1 LGHNA and CDR2 YSLEER. The DNA for the CDR3 is TGCGCCAGCAGCCAAGGGACTAGCGGGAGTGAGCAGTACTTC. Protein sequence: CASSQGTSGSEQYF.

The chain uses TRBV7-2 and TRBJ2-7, with TRBD1 matching over 8 bases. This CDR3 comprises 13 residues. The V segment lost 5 bases and the J segment 5 bases; nucleotides outside the gene matches: 5. CDR1 and CDR2 (germline): SGHTA, FQGNSA. DNA for the CDR3: TGTGCCAGCAGCCAGGACAGGGTTGACGAGCAGTACTTC. It yields the protein CASSQDRVDEQYF. Full variable domain (remainder filled in from reference TRBV7-2 and TRBJ2-7): GAGVSQSPSNKVTEKGKDVELRCDPISGHTALYWYRQSLGQGLEFLIYFQGNSAPDKSGLPSDRFSAERTGGSVSTLTIQRTQQEDSAVYLCASSQDRVDEQYFGPGTRLTVT.

With respect to this clone: Other DNA sequences from this sample encode an identical CDR3 as well. In DNA, the CDR3 is TGCGCCAGCAGCTTGGGAGGACAGGGCAACACTGAAGCTTTCTTT. Translation gives CASSLGGQGNTEAFF. The rearrangement links TRBV5-1 to TRBJ1-1; 8 nucleotides align to TRBD1. This CDR3 has 15 amino acids. The germline V gene encodes CDR1 SGHRS and CDR2 YFSETQ. V gave up 0 bases and J gave up 2 bases; unmatched junction bases: 3.

This chain connects TRBV10-3 to TRBJ2-7, with 10 bases aligning to TRBD1. The CDR3 loop spans 14 amino acids. The ends lost 5 bases at V and 4 bases at J; junction bases unmatched: 5. Germline V gives CDR1 ENHRY, CDR2 SYGVKD. CDR3 sequence (DNA): TGTGCCATCAGTCCACGGACAGGGGGATACGAGCAGTACTTC. Translating gives CAISPRTGGYEQYF.

J is TRBJ1-1 and V is TRBV27, with D perhaps TRBD1 (6 bases). V lost 5 bases, J lost 4 bases, and 23 bases lay in between. The CDR3 contains 17 residues. CDR1 MNHEY and CDR2 SMNVEV come from the germline V gene (reference sequence). The chain's CDR3 is CASSRQSPGQMSTEAFF. Here the CDR3 DNA reads TGTGCCAGCAGTCGTCAGTCCCCCGGACAGATGAGCACTGAAGCTTTCTTT.

This clone was detected a few times. The chain employs TRBV9 and TRBJ2-7; D is possibly TRBD1 (6 bases). The CDR3 covers 14 residues. Trimming cost V 2 bases and J 0 bases, with 9 bases left between them. Per germline, CDR1 SGDLS and CDR2 YYNGEE. This CDR3 is CASSVDRSSYEQYF. In nucleotides, the CDR3 is TGTGCCAGCAGCGTTGACAGGAGCTCCTACGAGCAGTACTTC.

In its sample, this clone was seen a few times. The rearrangement links TRBV9 to TRBJ1-5; D is undetermined. Germline CDR1 SGDLS, CDR2 YYNGEE. The CDR3 is 15 residues long. V shed 1 base and J shed 2 bases, with 10 bases lying between them. The CDR3 bases are TGTGCCAGCAGCGTATCGGCCGGAGGCAATCAGCCCCAGCATTTT. It encodes CASSVSAGGNQPQHF.

This clone was detected only a few times. The rearrangement links TRBV30 to TRBJ1-2; TRBD1 agrees at 8 bases. From germline, CDR1 is GTSNPN and CDR2 SVGIG (reference sequence). This CDR3 region has 12 residues. The junction had 4 bases not matched to a gene; V was cut back by 2 bases and J by 8 bases. CDR3 in amino acids: CAWSPGGEGYTF. In DNA form, the CDR3 reads TGTGCCTGGAGTCCAGGGGGCGAGGGCTACACCTTC.